The 25 T cell receptor beta chains below all came from one sample that was sequenced in a study of blood T cell repertoires in COVID-19. The assay was immunoSEQ multiplex PCR, and TCRdb's table has in-frame clones only and misses some. Here the sample spans roughly 30,000 clones, approximately 79% being singletons. The specimen was peripheral blood. The origin of the receptors is a boy younger than 10 with active or convalescent COVID-19.

This clone was recorded once. The gene calls are TRBV3-1 (or the pseudogene TRBV3-2) and TRBJ1-2; 10 nucleotides align to TRBD1. CDR1 and CDR2 from the germline V gene are LGHDT and YNNKEL (reference sequence). The CDR3 consists of 15 residues. V lost 4 bases to trimming and J lost 4 bases; unmatched junction nucleotides: 6. In DNA, the CDR3 is TGTGCCAGCAGCCCGGGACAGGGGAACGGCTATGGCTACACCTTC. Its protein product is CASSPGQGNGYGYTF.

The chain links TRBV6-1 to TRBJ2-7, with D possibly being TRBD1 (6 bases). The CDR3 runs 16 residues. Germline V lookup: CDR1 MNHNS, CDR2 SASEGT. The V end was cut by 1 base, the J end by 12 bases, with 25 bases between. CDR3 DNA sequence: TGTGCCAGCAGTGAAGTAACGACAGGCGATAAGGTCGGCGGGTACTTC. This translates into CASSEVTTGDKVGGYF.

This clone was seen only once. V is TRBV9 and J is TRBJ2-3; D gene unclear. V was trimmed by 4 bases and J by 5 bases, leaving 20 bases between them. Germline V gives CDR1 SGDLS, CDR2 YYNGEE. The CDR3 runs 16 residues. The CDR3 sequence: CASSPSAAMPRDTQYF. The CDR3 DNA sequence: TGTGCCAGCAGCCCCTCGGCGGCCATGCCTCGAGATACGCAGTATTTT.

This clone was picked up a small number of times. This chain links TRBV7-9 with TRBJ1-2, with TRBD1 as a possible D gene (5 bases). Germline CDR1 reads SEHNR; CDR2 reads FQNEAQ (reference sequence). V was clipped by 1 base and J by 4 bases, with 19 bases between them. The CDR3 is made up of 17 amino acids. CDR3 sequence (DNA): TGTGCCAGCAGCTTAGTGGGTACAGGCCGCCAGACCTATGGCTACACCTTC. It specifies CASSLVGTGRQTYGYTF.

This clone was seen a handful of times. The chain recombines TRBV5-1 with TRBJ1-2, with unresolved D. The germline gives CDR1 SGHRS, CDR2 YFSETQ. The V and J ends lost 3 bases and 7 bases respectively, with 16 bases between them. This CDR3 contains 14 residues. CDR3 protein: CASSSGSYSPGYTF. DNA of the CDR3: TGCGCCAGCAGCTCAGGCAGCTACTCCCCTGGCTACACCTTC.

The gene calls are TRBV10-3 and TRBJ1-1; D perhaps matches TRBD1 (5 bases). Germline CDR1 reads ENHRY; CDR2 reads SYGVKD. Trimming left V 6 bases short and J 1 base short, with 12 bases between. This CDR3 has 14 residues. CDR3: CAISAQGKNTEAFF. CDR3 bases: TGTGCCATCAGCGCTCAGGGAAAGAACACTGAAGCTTTCTTT.

This clone was detected a few times. The J gene is TRBJ2-3, the V gene TRBV5-1, with TRBD2 identical over 9 bases. Germline CDR1 is SGHRS and CDR2 is YFSETQ. The CDR3 spans 19 residues. V dropped 3 bases and J dropped 2; count of bases not matched to a gene: 16. CDR3 sequence: CASSSSGGRAVRHTDTQYF. The CDR3, as DNA: TGCGCCAGCAGCTCCTCTGGCGGGAGGGCCGTTCGACACACAGATACGCAGTATTTT. Using reference TRBV5-1 and TRBJ2-3 for the parts outside the CDR3, the full variable domain is KAGVTQTPRYLIKTRGQQVTLSCSPISGHRSVSWYQQTPGQGLQFLFEYFSETQRNKGNFPGRFSGRQFSNSRSEMNVSTLELGDSALYLCASSSSGGRAVRHTDTQYFGPGTRLTVL.

The rearrangement links TRBV19 to TRBJ2-4; 8 positions agree with TRBD2. The J segment lost 6 bases and the V segment lost 3 bases, leaving 4 bases of the junction unmatched. The CDR3 length is 14 residues. Germline V gene lookup returns CDR1 LNHDA and CDR2 SQIVND (reference sequence). The CDR3 coding sequence is TGTGCCAGTAGTATTCTCGGGGGGGTAAACATTCAGTACTTC. Translating gives CASSILGGVNIQYF.

This clone showed up just once. The chain employs TRBV27 and TRBJ1-6; a weak D match, TRBD1 (5 bases). This CDR3 spans 15 amino acids. The germline V gene encodes CDR1 MNHEY and CDR2 SMNVEV (reference sequence). The V end was cut by 0 bases, the J end by 6 bases, with 9 bases between. DNA of the CDR3: TGTGCCAGCAGTTTATCGGGCCAGGGTAATTCACCCCTCCACTTT. Amino acid sequence: CASSLSGQGNSPLHF.

The sample holds a few counts of this clone. This chain connects TRBV27 to TRBJ2-1; 10 nucleotides line up with TRBD2. Germline V gene lookup returns CDR1 MNHEY and CDR2 SMNVEV (reference sequence). CDR3 length: 14 residues. J was trimmed by 7 bases and V by 5 bases; bases with no gene match: 5. CDR3 residues: CASSEREGRNEQFF. The CDR3 DNA follows: TGTGCCAGCAGTGAGCGGGAGGGCCGGAATGAGCAGTTCTTC.

This clone was seen at least ten times. The rearrangement joins TRBV2 to TRBJ2-3; TRBD2 aligns across 8 bases. V lost 6 bases, J lost 1 base, and 6 bases stayed unmatched. This CDR3 is 15 amino acids long. In germline, CDR1 is SNHLY, CDR2 FYNNEI. CDR3 sequence: CASRQELAGTDTQYF. CDR3 sequence (DNA): TGTGCCAGCAGGCAGGAACTAGCGGGCACAGATACGCAGTATTTT.

At least ten counts were recorded for this clone. This sequence joins TRBV5-4 and TRBJ2-5, with 11 bases that match TRBD2. Per germline, CDR1 SGHNT and CDR2 YYREEE (reference sequence). The CDR3 covers 15 residues. Trimming cost V 2 bases and J 2 bases; bases outside gene matches: 2. CDR3 nucleotides: TGTGCCAGCAGCTTTAGCGGGGGGGCGCAAGAGACCCAGTACTTC. Its protein is CASSFSGGAQETQYF.

V is TRBV10-2 and J is TRBJ2-7, with 9 bases matching TRBD1. J gave up 0 bases and V 8 bases, and 11 bases lay outside the gene matches. Looked up from germline, CDR1 is WSHSY and CDR2 is SAAADI. The CDR3 runs 16 residues. The CDR3 sequence is CASRGQGRPSSYEQYF. Here the CDR3 DNA reads TGCGCCAGCCGCGGACAGGGGCGACCCTCCTCCTACGAGCAGTACTTC.

This clone was seen a handful of times. V usage is TRBV18 and J usage is TRBJ2-2; 10 nucleotides line up with TRBD2. Trimming removed 5 bases from V and 4 bases from J; junction bases left unmatched: 22. CDR3 length: 21 residues. The V gene's germline CDR1 is KGHSH and CDR2 LQKENI. The CDR3 reads CASSFLGAEFSSGRSTGELFF. The CDR3 DNA sequence: TGTGCCAGCTCATTCCTGGGGGCCGAGTTTTCTAGCGGGAGAAGCACCGGGGAGCTGTTTTTT.

This clone has a handful of counts. The V and J genes are TRBV6-6 and TRBJ1-4; 9 nucleotides agree with TRBD1. The length of the CDR3 is 16 residues. V shed 5 bases, J shed 5 bases, and the junction held 9 bases outside the gene matches. CDR1 and CDR2 from the germline V gene are MNHNY and SVGAGI (reference sequence). CDR3 sequence (DNA): TGTGCCAGCAGTAAGCGTCGACAGGGGGGGAATGAAAAACTGTTTTTT. Translation: CASSKRRQGGNEKLFF.

The chain joins TRBV28 to TRBJ1-4; no clear D gene. From germline, CDR1 is MDHEN and CDR2 SYDVKM. This CDR3 contains 14 residues. Deletions cut 3 bases from V and 6 bases from J, with 11 bases between. The chain's CDR3 is CASSFGSGYEKLFF. DNA for the CDR3: TGTGCCAGCAGTTTCGGTTCCGGGTATGAAAAACTGTTTTTT.

This clone was recorded at least ten times. This chain uses TRBV3-1 (or the pseudogene TRBV3-2) with TRBJ1-2; D is possibly TRBD1 (5 bases). The CDR3 is made up of 15 amino acids. Germline CDR1 reads LGHDT; CDR2 reads YNNKEL (reference sequence). The V end lost 3 bases, the J end lost 9 bases, and 20 bases lay between the germline ends. CDR3: CASSQGGGPSSSYTF. The CDR3 nucleotides are TGTGCCAGCAGCCAGGGGGGGGGTCCGTCTTCGAGCTACACCTTC.

The gene calls are TRBV6-6 and TRBJ1-4, with TRBD1 matching 7 bases. CDR1 MNHNY and CDR2 SVGAGI come from the germline V gene (reference sequence). Germline trimming cut 4 bases from V and 5 bases from J; bases unmatched to any gene: 4. CDR3 length equals 14 residues. The CDR3: CASSSTGPNEKLFF. CDR3 DNA: TGTGCCAGCAGTTCGACAGGGCCGAATGAAAAACTGTTTTTT.

V is TRBV15 and J is TRBJ1-2; D is ambiguous. The V and J ends lost 3 bases and 2 bases respectively, with 13 bases between them. The CDR3 extends over 15 amino acids. CDR1 is LNHNV, CDR2 YYDKDF, per germline (reference sequence). The DNA of the CDR3 is TGTGCCACCAGCAGGAGGGTCGGTCGGAACTATGGCTACACCTTC. Translating gives CATSRRVGRNYGYTF.

This chain joins TRBV6-5 and TRBJ2-3; 12 positions match TRBD2. CDR1 and CDR2 (germline): MNHEY, SVGAGI. CDR3 length: 15 amino acids. The J segment lost 1 base and the V segment lost 5 bases, leaving 1 base of the junction unmatched. CDR3 sequence reads: CASSRLAGGTDTQYF. Written as DNA, the CDR3 is TGTGCCAGCAGTCGACTAGCGGGGGGCACAGATACGCAGTATTTT.

A few counts support this clone. This chain connects TRBV6-2 or TRBV6-3 to TRBJ1-5, with a weak D call TRBD1 (6 bases). V was cut by 5 bases and J by 5 bases, with 16 bases left in between. Germline CDR1 reads MNHEY; CDR2 reads SVGEGT. The CDR3 is 15 amino acids. The CDR3 is CASSEGGTFYQPQHF. The CDR3 nucleotides read TGTGCCAGCAGTGAGGGGGGGACATTCTATCAGCCCCAGCATTTT.

The chain employs TRBV9 and TRBJ2-5; TRBD2 is a possible D gene (6 bases). Trimming stripped 4 bases from V and 2 bases from J, with 18 bases between. The CDR3 totals 16 residues. The germline V gene has CDR1 SGDLS and CDR2 YYNGEE. The CDR3 DNA sequence: TGTGCCAGCAGCCGCGGAATGGGGGGATCACAAGAGACCCAGTACTTC. Amino acid sequence: CASSRGMGGSQETQYF.

The chain carries TRBV28 and TRBJ2-3; 7 bases are shared with TRBD1. CDR1 and CDR2 (germline): MDHEN, SYDVKM. The V gene end was trimmed by 4 bases and the J gene end by 3 bases; junction bases not matched to a gene: 16. This CDR3 is built from 18 residues. The CDR3 DNA sequence: TGTGCCAGCAGTTCTCCCGTCACAGGGGAGTTAGGGACAGATACGCAGTATTTT. As protein: CASSSPVTGELGTDTQYF.

The chain is built from TRBV19 and TRBJ1-1; 9 positions agree with TRBD1. Germline values: CDR1 LNHDA, CDR2 SQIVND (reference sequence). The trim removed 8 bases at V and 1 base at J, leaving 2 bases unmatched. The CDR3 has 13 residues. CDR3 nucleotides: TGTGCCAGTGGACAGGGGACGAACACTGAAGCTTTCTTT. As protein: CASGQGTNTEAFF.

This chain joins TRBV27 and TRBJ2-2; perhaps TRBD1 as D (6 bases). The CDR3 runs to 15 residues. Germline lookup yields CDR1 MNHEY and CDR2 SMNVEV (reference sequence). The CDR3 reads CATRPGVANTGELFF. The CDR3 coding sequence is TGTGCTACCCGCCCAGGGGTCGCGAACACCGGGGAGCTGTTTTTT.